A selection of T cell receptor beta chains follows, all from one sample in a study of T cells after yellow fever vaccination. TCRdb recomputed calls from the 5' RACE reads with MiXCR, one row per CDR3 protein. The repertoire consists of over 150,000 distinct CDR3 sequences, with approximately 6.2% occurring once and the leading ten covering under 3%. Specimen: CD4+ T cells sorted from PBMCs, collected on the day of the first yellow fever vaccination. The receptors were gathered from a man aged 18-30 years who received the YFV17D yellow fever vaccine. CDR3s include the opening cysteine and the closing phenylalanine or tryptophan. A D gene is named only where the DNA matches it firmly. Clone size is given for some rows only: seen once, a few or many times, or a class if the clone is expanded.

>TRBJ1-3|many|TRBV7-2|.|16
CASSLGGPASGNTIYF
TGTGCCAGCAGCTTAGGGGGGCCCGCCTCTGGAAACACCATATATTTT
>TRBJ2-2|many|TRBV5-1|.|16
CASSLNVPPNTGELFF
TGCGCCAGCAGCTTAAATGTCCCTCCGAACACCGGGGAGCTGTTTTTT
>TRBJ1-4|.|TRBV6-1|.|17
CASSERDTVATNEKLFF
TGTGCCAGCAGTGAGAGGGACACGGTAGCAACTAATGAAAAACTGTTTTTT
>TRBJ2-5|.|TRBV25-1|.|14
CASSARGWSETQYF
TGTGCCAGCAGTGCCCGTGGATGGTCAGAGACCCAGTACTTC
>TRBJ1-3|.|TRBV6-5|.|16
CASSYSKGGGGNTIYF
TGTGCCAGCAGTTACTCGAAGGGGGGCGGTGGAAACACCATATATTTT
>TRBJ1-6|.|TRBV7-2|TRBD1|15
CASSSKGAPNSPLHF
TGTGCCAGCAGCTCGAAGGGGGCACCCAATTCACCCCTCCACTTT
>TRBJ2-1|.|TRBV12-3/TRBV12-4|.|15
CASSQQPALHNEQFF
TGCGCCAGCAGCCAACAGCCGGCCCTGCACAATGAGCAGTTCTTC
>TRBJ2-3|many|TRBV7-3|TRBD1|15
CASSLIGGYTDTQYF
TGTGCCAGCAGCTTAATAGGGGGCTACACAGATACGCAGTATTTT
>TRBJ2-7|many|TRBV14|TRBD1|14
CASSQMGTGNEQYF
TGTGCCAGCAGCCAAATGGGGACAGGAAACGAGCAGTACTTC
>TRBJ2-6|.|TRBV7-9|.|17
CASSLVTPSSGANVLTF
TGTGCCAGCAGCTTGGTGACACCGAGCTCTGGGGCCAACGTCCTGACTTTC
>TRBJ2-6|many|TRBV12-3/TRBV12-4|.|16
CASSDPGETGANVLTF
TGTGCCAGCAGTGACCCAGGGGAGACTGGGGCCAACGTCCTGACTTTC
>TRBJ2-5|.|TRBV5-1|.|15
CASSLRTRSQETQYF
TGCGCCAGCAGCCTCCGGACCCGTAGTCAAGAGACCCAGTACTTC
>TRBJ2-3|many|TRBV7-3|.|18
CASSRRDTGGLSTDTQYF
TGTGCCAGCAGCCGCCGGGACACGGGCGGACTAAGCACAGATACGCAGTATTTT
>TRBJ1-2|many|TRBV12-3/TRBV12-4|.|16
CASSLITGIPNYGYTF
TGTGCCAGCAGTTTAATAACGGGGATCCCTAACTATGGCTACACCTTC
>TRBJ1-1|many|TRBV6-2/TRBV6-3|TRBD1|18
CASSYLLGQGLMNTEAFF
TGTGCCAGCAGTTATCTTTTAGGACAGGGATTAATGAACACTGAAGCTTTCTTT
>TRBJ1-6|many|TRBV6-5|.|17
CASSYSTPPGYNSPLHF
TGTGCCAGCAGTTACTCGACCCCACCCGGGTATAATTCACCCCTCCACTTT
>TRBJ2-4|many|TRBV7-2|.|15
CASSLGGRGWNIQYF
TGTGCCAGCAGCTTAGGCGGCAGGGGATGGAACATTCAGTACTTC
>TRBJ1-1|many|TRBV3-1|.|12
CASSQDYRVTFF
TGTGCCAGCAGCCAAGATTACAGGGTAACTTTCTTT
>TRBJ2-5|many|TRBV5-6|TRBD1|15
CASSFLGTGGEGQYF
TGTGCCAGCAGCTTTTTAGGGACAGGGGGGGAGGGCCAGTACTTC
>TRBJ2-5|few|TRBV20-1|.|14
CSARRGSVGETQYF
TGCAGTGCTAGAAGAGGGTCGGTTGGAGAGACCCAGTACTTC
>TRBJ1-6|many|TRBV5-1|.|15
CASSLDRAHNSPLHF
TGCGCCAGCAGCTTGGACCGGGCCCATAATTCACCCCTCCACTTT
>TRBJ2-2|few|TRBV7-3|.|13
CASSLRSAGELFF
TGTGCCAGCAGCTTAAGATCGGCCGGGGAGCTGTTTTTT